Listed below are T cell receptor beta chains from one sample, sequenced in a study of monozygotic twins with inflammatory bowel disease. TCRdb re-analyzed the 5' RACE reads; it lists each CDR3 protein once, without DNA. The ten top clones account for 2.4%, within a sample of over 150,000 distinct CDR3 sequences. Sequences were obtained from blood. Receptor source: a human donor with ulcerative colitis or Crohn's disease, or a healthy co-twin of an affected twin (not recorded which). Each CDR3 is given with its conserved first and last residue. The order of the fields is V gene, J gene, CDR3 protein.

V gene: TRBV28
J gene: TRBJ2-7
CDR3 protein: CATTPWGGEQYF

V gene: TRBV5-6
J gene: TRBJ1-2
CDR3 protein: CASSQSWNGYTF

V gene: TRBV15
J gene: TRBJ2-3
CDR3 protein: CATGQVSGEDTQYF

V gene: TRBV12-3/TRBV12-4
J gene: TRBJ2-7
CDR3 protein: CASSLGQVGYEQYF

V gene: TRBV7-9
J gene: TRBJ1-2
CDR3 protein: CASSLAQGDGYTF

V gene: TRBV12-3/TRBV12-4
J gene: TRBJ1-6
CDR3 protein: CASSPGQGIGSPLHF

V gene: TRBV7-8
J gene: TRBJ2-6
CDR3 protein: CASSLIPTGNSGANVLTF

V gene: TRBV5-1
J gene: TRBJ2-1
CDR3 protein: CASSLEGEGDNEQFF

V gene: TRBV12-3/TRBV12-4
J gene: TRBJ1-6
CDR3 protein: CASMGGARNSPLHF

V gene: TRBV7-2
J gene: TRBJ1-4
CDR3 protein: CASSRTGNYNEKLFF

V gene: TRBV12-3/TRBV12-4
J gene: TRBJ1-5
CDR3 protein: CASSLNTLEAQHF

V gene: TRBV7-9
J gene: TRBJ2-6
CDR3 protein: CASRGAGANVLTF

V gene: TRBV7-9
J gene: TRBJ2-1
CDR3 protein: CASSSTSGADNEQFF

V gene: TRBV7-2
J gene: TRBJ1-4
CDR3 protein: CASSLGPSNEKLFF

V gene: TRBV5-6
J gene: TRBJ2-2
CDR3 protein: CASSYGTGGDIGTGELFF

V gene: TRBV7-9
J gene: TRBJ2-1
CDR3 protein: CASSRDYSYNEQFF

V gene: TRBV12-3/TRBV12-4
J gene: TRBJ1-5
CDR3 protein: CASNSRTDRQHF

V gene: TRBV5-1
J gene: TRBJ1-4
CDR3 protein: CASSLFPTATNEKLFF

V gene: TRBV30
J gene: TRBJ2-7
CDR3 protein: CAWSDGASYEQYF

V gene: TRBV20-1
J gene: TRBJ1-4
CDR3 protein: CSAENREIATNEKLFF